These 2 T cell receptor beta chains originate from one sample sequenced in a study of blood T cells in healthy people across ages. The use of a sample-barcoded 5' primer and a J-beta primer mix characterized a second PCR of roughly 6 to 11 cycles. One entry per CDR3 protein, called by TCRdb with MiXCR from the 5' RACE reads. The data contain some 790,000 distinct CDR3 sequences, under 30% of them singletons. The sequencing input was blood. These receptor sequences come from a woman older than 75 in good health.

This clonotype has at least ten counts. V gene TRBV12-3 or TRBV12-4 combines with J gene TRBJ1-2, with D hard to call. The CDR3 contains 14 residues. Trimming took 5 bases from V and 6 from J, leaving 16 bases between them. The CDR3 sequence is CASSLRRTGNGYTF. For the CDR3, the DNA is TGTGCCAGCAGTCTCCGTCGGACGGGTAATGGCTACACCTTC.

The CDR3 loop reads CASSQGERLGYTF. CDR3 in DNA: TGCGCCAGCAGCCAAGGCGAGAGGCTTGGCTACACCTTC. This chain uses TRBV4-3 with TRBJ1-2; D is undetermined. V was shortened by 1 base and J by 7 bases, with 10 bases between the two germline ends. The CDR3 spans 13 residues. Per germline, CDR1 LGHNA and CDR2 YSLEER.